This T cell receptor (beta chain) originates from a study of blood T cell repertoires in COVID-19 (dated by TCRdb to 2019 to 2021). Context from the whole study: Samples from collaborators originated in the United States, Italy and Spain and spanned both the acute and convalescent phases of COVID-19. Samples came from the ongoing ImmuneRACE study (first 160 participants) plus 1,254 subjects from 6 global collaborators. The dataset comprised deeply sampled blood TCRbeta repertoires from subjects exposed to, actively infected with, or recovered from COVID-19. A de-identified subject ID, COVID-19 status, age in years and sex were almost always included in the sample metadata. Where available, HLA class I and class II types were taken from metadata supplied by the sample provider and were not determined by assay-based typing. The material from the prospective study consisted of cDNA or gDNA derived from T cells, B-cell-depleted T cells, or PBMCs. The repertoires were released in a freely available public database intended as a resource for research on the immune response to SARS-CoV-2.

On this clone itself: The antigen it binds to is not known. No much larger clone exists at a distance of one base, and base qualities are not known.

Results the study describes overall, beyond this receptor: The amount of clinical and demographic metadata varied by source and participant and was provided uncurated.

The collaborating institutions used their own protocols to collect whole blood in K2EDTA tubes. For TCRbeta analysis, collaborators shipped samples in one of three forms: frozen whole blood, isolated PBMCs, or DNA extracted from either of those sample types. From the cysteine through the phenylalanine, the CDR3 covers 15 amino acids. Just CDR3 DNA is preserved here, 45 bases in frame from base 1. CDR1 and CDR2, looked up from the germline V gene, are SGHRS and YFSETQ. V has 4 bases trimmed and J has 8 bases trimmed; junction bases matching no gene number 4. TCRbeta CDR3 regions were amplified from genomic DNA by means of the immunoSEQ Assay, a bias-controlled multiplex PCR. In the original analysis: The number of nucleated cells in each sample was estimated from the amplification of reference gene primers within the assay. Sequence reads were collapsed and filtered to measure the absolute abundance of every unique TCRbeta CDR3 rearrangement. For each sample, productive Simpson clonality was calculated as the square root of Simpson's diversity index over productive rearrangements. TCRdb's version of the immuneACCESS table is confined to in-frame rearrangements and falls short of the full clone set. An unresolved V gene accounts for under half of the shortfall where checked; the remainder is of unknown origin. The V and J calls and clone size are taken from that table; D and trimming were inferred from the DNA. Across this sample there are some 50,000 clones, with 82% seen only once. The ten largest clones represent more than 8% of the sample.

The V and J genes are TRBV5-1 and TRBJ2-1, with TRBD2 matching 15 junction bases. The sample taken for sequencing was peripheral blood. The clonotype originates from a woman older than 75 with acute or convalescent COVID-19. The base sequence is TGCGCCAGCAGCACCGGGACTAGCGGGGGGTATGAGCAGTTCTTC. The encoded protein is CASSTGTSGGYEQFF.